This is a list of T cell receptor beta chains from one sample in a study of early T cells in non-severe SARS-CoV-2 infection. TCRdb processed the 5' RACE reads anew with MiXCR; each CDR3 protein has one entry. The repertoire has about 64,000 distinct CDR3 sequences, about an eighth of them found once; the top ten carry more than 3.5%. Sequenced material: whole blood. The receptors were sampled from an adult who was a healthcare worker with PCR-confirmed SARS-CoV-2 infection or an uninfected control (not recorded which). The CDR3 runs from the conserved cysteine through the conserved F or W. A D gene is named only where the DNA matches it firmly. Size is stated for part of the rows, as once, few or many counts, or as a class when the clone is expanded.

>.|few|TRBJ2-3|TRBV29-1
TGCAGCGTTGAAGGGACGGCCCGTGATACGCAGTATTTT
CSVEGTARDTQYF
>TRBD1|many|TRBJ1-1|TRBV12-3/TRBV12-4
TGTGCCAGCAGTATTGACAGGGGGAACACTGAAGCTTTCTTT
CASSIDRGNTEAFF
>.|few|TRBJ1-1|TRBV7-2
TGTGCCAGCAGCTTAGGTGGGAGGGCGATGGTAAGCACTGAAGCTTTCTTT
CASSLGGRAMVSTEAFF
>.|.|TRBJ2-5|TRBV12-3/TRBV12-4
TGTGCCAGCAGTCCCCTGCCGGCGGGGGCCCAAGAGACCCAGTACTTC
CASSPLPAGAQETQYF
>TRBD1|many|TRBJ1-2|TRBV6-5
TGTGCCAGCAGAAAATTAGACAGGGAAAAAGGTGGCTACACCTTC
CASRKLDREKGGYTF
>.|.|TRBJ2-7|TRBV29-1
TGCAGCGTCGAGGAAGACACCTACGAGCAGTACTTC
CSVEEDTYEQYF
>.|.|TRBJ2-7|TRBV10-2
TGCGCCAGCAGCCCCAATGACGAGCAGTACTTC
CASSPNDEQYF
>.|many|TRBJ1-1|TRBV4-1
TGCGCCAGCAGCCGAACGGGACGTGGAACTGAAGCTTTCTTT
CASSRTGRGTEAFF
>TRBD1|many|TRBJ1-2|TRBV13
TGTGCCAGCAGCCACCCCGGGACAGGGGATCTCTATGGCTACACCTTC
CASSHPGTGDLYGYTF
>.|few|TRBJ2-7|TRBV24-1
TGTGCCACCAGTGATCCGGACTCCTACGAGCAGTACTTC
CATSDPDSYEQYF
>.|few|TRBJ2-5|TRBV6-5
TGTGCCAGCAGTTTGCCGGGACTAGAGACCCAGTACTTC
CASSLPGLETQYF
>TRBD1|many|TRBJ1-5|TRBV29-1
TGCAGCGTCTCAGGGGGTCGCAATCAGCCCCAGCATTTT
CSVSGGRNQPQHF
>TRBD1|.|TRBJ1-2|TRBV7-3
TGTGCCAGCAGCTTAACAACAGGGGGCAGCTATGGCTACACCTTC
CASSLTTGGSYGYTF
>.|.|TRBJ2-3|TRBV7-9
TGTGCCGGGACGGGGGCGGCCACAGATACGCAGTATTTT
CAGTGAATDTQYF
>TRBD1|few|TRBJ2-7|TRBV5-1
TGCGCCAGCAGCGGATCCCGAGGGGGCTCTAACTCCTACGAGCAGTACTTC
CASSGSRGGSNSYEQYF
>.|many|TRBJ2-2|TRBV6-6
TGTGCCAGCAGGCCCCGGGGCACCGGGGAGCTGTTTTTT
CASRPRGTGELFF
>.|.|TRBJ2-5|TRBV29-1
TGCAGCGTTGTGCCAGTCTTAGCAGAGACCCAGTACTTC
CSVVPVLAETQYF
>.|few|TRBJ2-6|TRBV11-2
TGTGCCAGCAGCTTAGTTGCCCTGGCTGGGGCCAACGTCCTGACTTTC
CASSLVALAGANVLTF
>.|many|TRBJ1-2|TRBV29-1
TGCAGCGTTGCGGCAGGCAGAGGCTACACCTTC
CSVAAGRGYTF
>.|few|TRBJ2-3|TRBV3-1
TGTGCCAGCAGCCAAGAGGGGGGGCCAAGGGATACGCAGTATTTT
CASSQEGGPRDTQYF
>.|few|TRBJ2-5|TRBV5-1
TGCGCCAGCAGCTTAGCTTCCGGGAACCAAGAGACCCAGTACTTC
CASSLASGNQETQYF
>.|many|TRBJ2-5|TRBV6-6
TGTGCCAGCAGTTACAAGGAGACCCAGTACTTC
CASSYKETQYF
>.|few|TRBJ2-7|TRBV5-1
TGCGCCAGCAGCTCGGACGCACAGTTTACCTACGAGCAGTACTTC
CASSSDAQFTYEQYF
>TRBD1|.|TRBJ1-2|TRBV6-2/TRBV6-3
TGTGCCAGCCGGGACAGATCTGTCTATGGCTACACCTTC
CASRDRSVYGYTF
>.|.|TRBJ1-4|TRBV6-5
TGTGCCAGCAGTTACTCCGGTCGGGAAAAACTGTTTTTT
CASSYSGREKLFF
>.|few|TRBJ2-7|TRBV4-2
TGTGCCAGCAGCCAAGAGCGGGGGCCTTGGGACGAGCAGTACTTC
CASSQERGPWDEQYF
>.|.|TRBJ2-3|TRBV30
TGTGCCTGGAGTGTATTTACTCCCGGAGATACGCAGTATTTT
CAWSVFTPGDTQYF
>.|few|TRBJ2-3|TRBV10-3
TGTGCCATCAAAAGCCCTGGCGGGGACACAGATACGCAGTATTTT
CAIKSPGGDTDTQYF
>.|few|TRBJ1-1|TRBV12-3/TRBV12-4
TGTGCCAGCAGTTCCTTGGCCAGGGTTACTGAAGCTTTCTTT
CASSSLARVTEAFF
>TRBD1|many|TRBJ2-7|TRBV7-6
TGTGCCAGCAGCATAACGGGACAGCCGGGGGAGCAGTACTTC
CASSITGQPGEQYF
>TRBD2|many|TRBJ2-3|TRBV20-1
TGCAGTGCTCGCGGACTAGCGGGGGGGCCGGGGAATACGCAGTATTTT
CSARGLAGGPGNTQYF
>.|few|TRBJ2-7|TRBV20-1
TGCAGTGCTAGAGATCGACCGACGAGCGAGCAGTACTTC
CSARDRPTSEQYF
>TRBD2|many|TRBJ2-2|TRBV13
TGTGCCAGCAGCTTAGGACTAGCGGGGGCCACCGGGGAGCTGTTTTTT
CASSLGLAGATGELFF
>.|once|TRBJ2-3|TRBV12-3/TRBV12-4
TGTGCCAGCAGCCACACGGACAGATCAGATACGCAGTATTTT
CASSHTDRSDTQYF
>.|many|TRBJ2-2|TRBV4-2
TGTGCCAGCAGCCAAGACCGGGGGACCCTTACCGGGGAGCTGTTTTTT
CASSQDRGTLTGELFF
>.|many|TRBJ2-7|TRBV7-2
TGTGCCAGCAGCGTCCGGGACAATGAAGAATACGAGCAGTACTTC
CASSVRDNEEYEQYF
>TRBD1|.|TRBJ2-2|TRBV29-1
TGCAGCGCCCGGACAGGGTACACCGGGGAGCTGTTTTTT
CSARTGYTGELFF
>.|.|TRBJ1-1|TRBV20-1
TGCAGTGCTTCTGACAGGAGCCGCATGAACACTGAAGCTTTCTTT
CSASDRSRMNTEAFF
>.|.|TRBJ2-7|TRBV16
TGTGCCAGCAGCACCCGGGACGCCTCCTACGAGCAGTACTTC
CASSTRDASYEQYF
>TRBD2|many|TRBJ2-2|TRBV7-2
TGTGCCAGCAGCTTTCCAGGACTAGCTGGGACCGGGGAGCTGTTTTTT
CASSFPGLAGTGELFF
>TRBD2|.|TRBJ2-1|TRBV20-1
TGCAGTGCACTAAGGACTAGCGGGGGGCCGAGCTCCTACAATGAGCAGTTCTTC
CSALRTSGGPSSYNEQFF
>TRBD1|.|TRBJ1-2|TRBV20-1
TGCAGTGCTAGACCGGGACAGGGAGTTGCCGGCTACACCTTC
CSARPGQGVAGYTF
>TRBD1|few|TRBJ2-5|TRBV10-2
TGCGCCAGCTACGGACAGGTGCAAGAGACCCAGTACTTC
CASYGQVQETQYF
>.|few|TRBJ1-6|TRBV4-1
TGCGCCAGCAGCCAAGCCGGTGGGCAGGCGGAGAATTCACCCCTCCACTTT
CASSQAGGQAENSPLHF
>.|many|TRBJ1-1|TRBV10-3
TGTGCCATCAGTGCACTTGGGAACACTGAAGCTTTCTTT
CAISALGNTEAFF
>.|medium-sized|TRBJ2-7|TRBV5-8
TGTGCCAGCAGCTCCGCTTCCTACGAGCAGTACTTC
CASSSASYEQYF
>.|few|TRBJ2-3|TRBV12-5
TGTGCTAGTGGTTTGTACGCGGGTTCTCGCACAGATACGCAGTATTTT
CASGLYAGSRTDTQYF